This T cell receptor beta chain was profiled in a study of cytomegalovirus exposure and HLA in healthy donors. Whole-study results and caveats: A later analysis linked a missense DCLRE1C variant to TCR beta V- and J-gene trimming. Immune exposure information comprised only CMV serostatus.

Notes on this clone: The antigen remains undetermined.

Both 60 Vbeta primers and 13 Jbeta primers went into the PCR. Measured with immunoSEQ multiplex PCR; TCRdb has only the in-frame clones, and not every one. The data hold approximately 74,000 clones, with about 60% observed a single time. This CDR3 has 13 residues. Trimming stripped 1 base from V and 8 bases from J, with 9 bases between. The V gene's germline CDR1 is SGHTA and CDR2 FQGNSA. The sequence was obtained from a man between 25 and 39 years old in good health and CMV-seropositive. The sample was PBMCs. The rearrangement joins TRBV7-2 to TRBJ2-1; no clear D. The CDR3 coding sequence is TGTGCCAGCAGCTTAGTGTCGGTGGATGAGCAGTTCTTC. Protein: CASSLVSVDEQFF.